The 5 T cell receptor beta chains in this list originate from one sample, sequenced in a study of T-cell memory formation after mild COVID-19. Via MiXCR, TCRdb re-called the 5' RACE reads, giving one row per CDR3 protein. The data contain 450,000 to 700,000 distinct CDR3 sequences, about 20% of them seen just once; the ten biggest clones take up more than 10%. Sequencing was performed on PBMCs or a T cell subset sorted from them (not recorded which). These receptor sequences come from an adult woman who had mild COVID-19 (a few samples of this study predate the infection). Cell type and time point are not known.

The chain has TRBV5-1 and TRBJ2-7, with TRBD1 identical over 8 bases. The length of the CDR3 is 15 residues. Trimming cost V 3 bases and J 1 base; bases outside gene matches: 6. Germline V gene lookup returns CDR1 SGHRS and CDR2 YFSETQ. The CDR3 region is CASSSAGQASYEQYF. The CDR3 DNA follows: TGCGCCAGCAGCTCGGCGGGACAGGCGTCCTACGAGCAGTACTTC.

The chain has TRBV4-2 and TRBJ2-1; TRBD2 agrees at 9 bases. CDR3 length equals 17 residues. Losses at the gene ends were 3 bases for V and 8 bases for J; bases not matched to a gene: 14. Germline CDR1 LGHNA, CDR2 YNFKEQ. The CDR3 protein is CASSQLLAGDTWDEQFF. CDR3 nucleotides: TGTGCCAGCAGCCAGTTACTAGCGGGTGACACTTGGGATGAGCAGTTCTTC.

The chain is built from TRBV30 and TRBJ1-1; D is undetermined. The ends were cut back, 8 bases at V and 1 base at J, with 11 bases in the middle. Germline CDR1 GTSNPN, CDR2 SVGIG (reference sequence). This CDR3 contains 12 residues. CDR3 DNA: TGTGCCCTCGGACTCTGGAACACTGAAGCTTTCTTT. Its translation: CALGLWNTEAFF.

The gene calls are TRBV12-3 or TRBV12-4 and TRBJ2-5; 8 bases align to TRBD2. This CDR3 region has 15 residues. V gave up 5 bases and J gave up 5 bases; unmatched junction bases: 10. The CDR3 spells CASSRGIAGFETQYF. The CDR3 nucleotides are TGTGCCAGCAGTCGTGGAATAGCGGGATTTGAGACCCAGTACTTC.

This clonotype showed up just a few times. The gene calls are TRBV5-1 and TRBJ2-1, with D perhaps matching TRBD1 (6 bases). The germline V gene encodes CDR1 SGHRS and CDR2 YFSETQ. CDR3 length: 17 amino acids. Trimming shortened V by 1 base and J by 9 bases, and 23 bases separated the two germline ends. CDR3: CASSLRTVPTLQFEQFF. DNA for the CDR3: TGCGCCAGCAGCTTGAGGACAGTGCCTACCCTACAATTTGAGCAGTTCTTC.